These T cell receptor beta chains were read from a single sample in a study of blood T cell repertoires in COVID-19. The method was immunoSEQ multiplex PCR; TCRdb's version includes in-frame clones alone and lacks a portion of them. The sample shows roughly 120,000 clones, roughly 90% of them seen only once. What was sequenced was peripheral blood. The origin of the receptors is a man aged 55 to 69 with COVID-19, enrolled during active disease. The CDR3 runs from the conserved cysteine through the conserved F or W.

CASRPDSLLLYEQYF TRBJ2-7 TRBV27
CASGPTSGVNTGELFF TRBJ2-2 TRBV12-5
CASSPSSYEQYF TRBJ2-7 TRBV6-2/TRBV6-3
CASSSTTSGIETQYF TRBJ2-5 TRBV18
CSAIPLETQYF TRBJ2-5 TRBV20-1
CASSLTGSDTQYF TRBJ2-3 TRBV11-2
CASSRDRTIYNEQFF TRBJ2-1 TRBV2
CASSLGDTLTDTQYF TRBJ2-3 TRBV11-2
CASSLAGGFNNEQFF TRBJ2-1 TRBV7-8
CATSDFGADGYTF TRBJ1-2 TRBV24-1
CATSRAPGQGGNQPQHF TRBJ1-5 TRBV15
CASSLSRDRVYEQYF TRBJ2-7 TRBV5-4
CASRSGYDEKLFF TRBJ1-4 TRBV12-3/TRBV12-4
CASSLGQGGVAFF TRBJ1-1 TRBV11-3
CASSIIGETYEQYF TRBJ2-7 TRBV19
CSASQTGHTEAFF TRBJ1-1 TRBV20-1
CASSRSGDGDNQPQHF TRBJ1-5 TRBV5-4
CASSPRGQPYEQYF TRBJ2-7 TRBV5-1
CASSASLAGSYNEQFF TRBJ2-1 TRBV9
CASSPGQGRDTQYF TRBJ2-3 TRBV3-1/TRBV3-2
CASSFPGTGAYGYTF TRBJ1-2 TRBV5-4
CASSAGGTGAYEQYF TRBJ2-7 TRBV9
CASSQEPSGRNEQYF TRBJ2-7 TRBV4-2
CASSLGKGPIDTQYF TRBJ2-3 TRBV5-6
CASSRGGGANEQFF TRBJ2-1 TRBV28
CASSPRGAGGPHEQFF TRBJ2-1 TRBV5-6
CSASRTTTDYGYTF TRBJ1-2 TRBV20-1
CASGETDTQYF TRBJ2-3 TRBV12-5
CASNTQGAGTEAFF TRBJ1-1 TRBV14
CASSSEGGETQYF TRBJ2-5 TRBV5-4
CASGRVGFRNTEAFF TRBJ1-1 TRBV28
CASSSSGTSNQPQHF TRBJ1-5 TRBV7-2
CASRRTPGTGSGANVLTF TRBJ2-6 TRBV4-1
CASNIQGDPYNEQFF TRBJ2-1 TRBV19
CASGRVPDRGETQYF TRBJ2-5 TRBV12-5
CASSELEQFF TRBJ2-1 TRBV2
CASSSGGDSPQHF TRBJ1-5 TRBV11-3
CASSQESIGELFF TRBJ2-2 TRBV14
CASSLWGQGMNTEAFF TRBJ1-1 TRBV27
CASSFGQKGTEAFF TRBJ1-1 TRBV7-2
CASSLNSDYNEQFF TRBJ2-1 TRBV7-3
CASSSRADTDYEQYF TRBJ2-7 TRBV27
CASKETVGTQYF TRBJ2-5 TRBV11-3
CASSPRPAASGTGELFF TRBJ2-2 TRBV9
CASTQTSLHEQYF TRBJ2-7 TRBV5-6
CASSPPDETSGETQYF TRBJ2-5 TRBV28
CASSQDTMTF TRBJ1-2 TRBV4-3
CASSQYESLSSYEQYF TRBJ2-7 TRBV4-1
CASSQDPGGTEAFF TRBJ1-1 TRBV3-1/TRBV3-2
CASSLDRGRSPLHF TRBJ1-6 TRBV10-2
CAWNRVFVQYF TRBJ2-3 TRBV30
CATRRTGVVTEAFF TRBJ1-1 TRBV2
CASKSSGRGEQFF TRBJ2-1 TRBV28
CASNTRDENIQYF TRBJ2-4 TRBV7-2
CASSSAGGSYNEQFF TRBJ2-1 TRBV7-2